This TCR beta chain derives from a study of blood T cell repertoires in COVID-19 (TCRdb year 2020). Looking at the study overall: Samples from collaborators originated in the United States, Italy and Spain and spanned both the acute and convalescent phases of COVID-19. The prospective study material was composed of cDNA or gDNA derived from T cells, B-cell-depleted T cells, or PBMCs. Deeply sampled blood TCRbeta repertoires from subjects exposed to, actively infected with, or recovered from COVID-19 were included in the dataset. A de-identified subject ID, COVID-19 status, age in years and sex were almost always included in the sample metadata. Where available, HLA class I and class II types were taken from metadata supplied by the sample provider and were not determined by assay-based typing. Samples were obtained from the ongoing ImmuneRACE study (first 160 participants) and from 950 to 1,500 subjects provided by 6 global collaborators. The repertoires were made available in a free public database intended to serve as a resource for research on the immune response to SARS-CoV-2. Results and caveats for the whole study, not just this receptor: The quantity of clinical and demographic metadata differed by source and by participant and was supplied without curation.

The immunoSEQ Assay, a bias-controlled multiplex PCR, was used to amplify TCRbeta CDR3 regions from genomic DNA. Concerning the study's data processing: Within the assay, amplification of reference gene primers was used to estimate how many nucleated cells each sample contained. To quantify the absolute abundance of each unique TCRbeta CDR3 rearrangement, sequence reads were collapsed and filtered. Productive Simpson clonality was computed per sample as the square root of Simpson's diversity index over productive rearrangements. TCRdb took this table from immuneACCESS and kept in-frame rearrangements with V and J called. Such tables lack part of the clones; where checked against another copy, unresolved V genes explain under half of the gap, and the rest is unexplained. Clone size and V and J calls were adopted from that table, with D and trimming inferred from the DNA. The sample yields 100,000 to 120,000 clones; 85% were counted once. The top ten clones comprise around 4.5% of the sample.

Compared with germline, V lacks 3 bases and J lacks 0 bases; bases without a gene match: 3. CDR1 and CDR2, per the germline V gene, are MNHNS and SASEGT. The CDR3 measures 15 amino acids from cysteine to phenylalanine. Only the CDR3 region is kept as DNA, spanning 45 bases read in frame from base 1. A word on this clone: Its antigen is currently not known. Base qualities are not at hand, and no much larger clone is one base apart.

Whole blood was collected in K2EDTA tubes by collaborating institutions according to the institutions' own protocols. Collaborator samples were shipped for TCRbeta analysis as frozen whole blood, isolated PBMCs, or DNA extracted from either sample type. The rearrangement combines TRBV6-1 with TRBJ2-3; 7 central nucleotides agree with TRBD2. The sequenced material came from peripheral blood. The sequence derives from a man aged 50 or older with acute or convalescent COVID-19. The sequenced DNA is TGTGCCAGCAGTGATGGGGGGGTTAGCACAGATACGCAGTATTTT. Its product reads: CASSDGGVSTDTQYF.